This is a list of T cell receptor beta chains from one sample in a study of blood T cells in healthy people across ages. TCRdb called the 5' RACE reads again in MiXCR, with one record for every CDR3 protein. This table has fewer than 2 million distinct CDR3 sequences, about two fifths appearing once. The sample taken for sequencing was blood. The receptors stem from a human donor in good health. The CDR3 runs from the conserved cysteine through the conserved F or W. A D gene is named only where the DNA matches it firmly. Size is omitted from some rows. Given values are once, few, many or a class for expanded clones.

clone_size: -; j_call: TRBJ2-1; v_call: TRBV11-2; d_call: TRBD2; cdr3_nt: TGTGCCAGCAGATACCGTAGCGGGGGGGCTGATAGGGAGCAGTTCTTC; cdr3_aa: CASRYRSGGADREQFF
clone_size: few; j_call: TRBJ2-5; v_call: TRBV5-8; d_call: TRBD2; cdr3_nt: TGTGCCAGCAGCTTGGTGGTAGCGGGTCAAGAGACCCAGTACTTC; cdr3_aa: CASSLVVAGQETQYF
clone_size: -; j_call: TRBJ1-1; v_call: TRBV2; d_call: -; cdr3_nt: TGTGCCAGCAGTGACAACGAGGACACTGAAGCTTTCTTT; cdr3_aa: CASSDNEDTEAFF
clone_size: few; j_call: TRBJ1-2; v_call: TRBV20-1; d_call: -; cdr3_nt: TGCAGTGCTACCCTCGCTCCGGGGAGCTATGGCTACACCTTC; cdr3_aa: CSATLAPGSYGYTF
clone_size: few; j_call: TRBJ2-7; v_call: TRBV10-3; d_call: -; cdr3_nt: TGTGCCATCAGTGATTGGAACGAGCAGTACTTC; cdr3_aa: CAISDWNEQYF
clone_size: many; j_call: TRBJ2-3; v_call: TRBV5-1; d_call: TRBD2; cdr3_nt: TGTGCCAGCAGTCCGGGACTAGCGGGCACAGATACGCAGTATTTT; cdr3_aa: CASSPGLAGTDTQYF
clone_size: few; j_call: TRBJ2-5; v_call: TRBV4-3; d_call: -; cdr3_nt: TGCGCCAGCAGCCCACAGACGACTTGGACGACCCAGTACTTC; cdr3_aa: CASSPQTTWTTQYF
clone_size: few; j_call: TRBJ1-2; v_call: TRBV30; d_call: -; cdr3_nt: TGTGCCTACCCCCGAGTGGGCTATGGCTACACCTTC; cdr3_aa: CAYPRVGYGYTF
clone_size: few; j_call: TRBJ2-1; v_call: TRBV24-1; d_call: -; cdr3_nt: TGTGCCACCAGTGAGCCCCGCCAGGCCAATGAGCAGTTCTTC; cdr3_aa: CATSEPRQANEQFF
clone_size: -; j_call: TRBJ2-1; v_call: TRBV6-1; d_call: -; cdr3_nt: TGTGCCAGCAGTCCCTTTGAGGGGGGGCCGCACCATTCCTACAATGAGCAGTTCTTC; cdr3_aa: CASSPFEGGPHHSYNEQFF
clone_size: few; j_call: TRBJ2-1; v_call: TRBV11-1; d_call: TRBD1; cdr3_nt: TGTGCCAGCAGACCTGCTCCCGGGACAGGGCCATACAATGAGCAGTTCTTC; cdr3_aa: CASRPAPGTGPYNEQFF